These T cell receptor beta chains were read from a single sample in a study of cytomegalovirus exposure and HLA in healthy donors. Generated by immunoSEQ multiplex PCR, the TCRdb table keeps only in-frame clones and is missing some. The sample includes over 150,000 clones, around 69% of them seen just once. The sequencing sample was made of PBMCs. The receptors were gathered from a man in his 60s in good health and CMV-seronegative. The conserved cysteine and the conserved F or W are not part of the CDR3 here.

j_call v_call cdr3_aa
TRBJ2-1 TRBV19 ASSISGYYNEQF
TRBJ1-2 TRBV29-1 SVEDRGGGYGYT
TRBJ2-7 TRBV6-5 ASSYSYGVEQY
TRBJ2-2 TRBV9 ASSVLQGPGELF
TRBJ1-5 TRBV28 ASKWSSNQPQH
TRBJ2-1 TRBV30 AWSFGLYNEQF
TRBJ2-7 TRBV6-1 ASREGSSYEQY
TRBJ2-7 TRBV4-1 ASSPPNGQGVGEQY
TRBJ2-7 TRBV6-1 ASSEGTANSYEQY
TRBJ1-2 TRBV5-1 ASSSTGEPINYGYT
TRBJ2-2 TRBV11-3 ASSRARNTGELF
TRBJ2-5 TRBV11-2 ASSLGGRETQY
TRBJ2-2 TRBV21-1 ASSKVRDSRTGELF
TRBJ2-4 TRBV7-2 ASSPRQGTGGLAKNIQY
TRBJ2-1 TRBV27 ASTLAGSYNEQF
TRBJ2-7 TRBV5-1 ASSLAQGVYDEQY
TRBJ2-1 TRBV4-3 ASSQGTSGKVEQF
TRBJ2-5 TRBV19 ASSIGVPLAGDGETQY
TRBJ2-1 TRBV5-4 ASSSDLAGVGNEQF
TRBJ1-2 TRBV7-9 ASSLAGQVYGYT
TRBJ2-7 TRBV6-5 ASSYSRPPLPGEQY
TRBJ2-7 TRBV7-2 ASSSSGSGSYEQY
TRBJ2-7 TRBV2 ASTIAGAPYEQY
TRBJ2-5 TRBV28 ASSLGAGTIQETQY
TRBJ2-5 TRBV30 AWSVAQGVVEQY
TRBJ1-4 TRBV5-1 ASSNTGNNEKLF
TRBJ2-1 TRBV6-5 ASSSGQGSLLTKF
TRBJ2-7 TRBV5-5 ASSSGTGLTYEQY
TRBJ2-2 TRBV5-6 ASSLYRESNTGELF
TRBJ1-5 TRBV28 ASSLTTGTPSGNQPQH
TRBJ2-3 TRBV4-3 ASSQDAPRPDTQY
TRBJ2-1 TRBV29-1 SVAAAAGGNEQF
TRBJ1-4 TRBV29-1 SVEWDRDEKLF
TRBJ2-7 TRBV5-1 ASSLAGGGSYEQY
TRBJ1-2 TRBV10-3 AISESSNYGYT
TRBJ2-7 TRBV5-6 ASSPSGLGLFQY
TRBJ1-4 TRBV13 ASSWTRGEKLF
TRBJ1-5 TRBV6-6 ASTSQDRGSNQPQH